Listed below are T cell receptor beta chains from one sample, sequenced in a study of cytomegalovirus exposure and HLA in healthy donors. Profiled with immunoSEQ multiplex PCR; TCRdb holds only in-frame clones, not every one. Counted here are about 110,000 clones, approximately 66% occurring once; the ten biggest clones make up about a tenth. Material: PBMCs. The receptors originated from a man aged 35-49 years in good health and CMV-seropositive. Both conserved end residues are part of each CDR3. D genes are given only for firm matches. Size tells how often a clone was seen (once, few, many) or the class of an expanded clone, and some rows leave it out.

abundance	v_gene	d_gene	j_gene	len	CDR3aa	CDR3nt
-	TRBV5-1	-	TRBJ2-2	14	CASNGQGGTGELFF	TGCGCCAGCAACGGGCAGGGGGGCACCGGGGAGCTGTTTTTT
few	TRBV19	TRBD1	TRBJ1-4	16	CASTRQPTGVGEKLFF	TGTGCCAGTACTCGACAGCCAACAGGGGTGGGAGAAAAACTGTTTTTT
-	TRBV7-9	-	TRBJ1-2	14	CSSSPPRSLYGYTF	TGTTCCAGCAGCCCTCCCCGGAGCTTATATGGCTACACCTTC
-	TRBV9	-	TRBJ1-3	15	CASSVGGDSGNTIYF	TGTGCCAGCAGCGTCGGGGGTGACTCTGGAAACACCATATATTTT
few	TRBV4-1	TRBD1	TRBJ2-7	15	CASSLGTGFSYEQYF	TGCGCCAGCAGCCTAGGGACAGGTTTTTCATACGAGCAGTACTTC
-	TRBV11-2	TRBD2	TRBJ2-5	15	CASSPRGGDYETQYF	TGTGCCAGCAGCCCCCGCGGGGGGGATTATGAGACCCAGTACTTC
-	TRBV5-1	TRBD2	TRBJ2-1	15	CASRGLAGVGNEQFF	TGCGCCAGCAGGGGACTAGCGGGAGTGGGTAATGAGCAGTTCTTC
-	TRBV6-5	TRBD1	TRBJ2-7	13	CASSWDRGREQYF	TGTGCCAGCAGTTGGGACAGGGGACGCGAGCAGTACTTC
-	TRBV28	TRBD2	TRBJ2-5	15	CASSPGREDQETQYF	TGTGCCAGCAGTCCCGGGAGGGAGGACCAAGAGACCCAGTACTTC
-	TRBV6-1	TRBD1	TRBJ2-1	16	CASSGFQGDGANEQFF	TGTGCCAGCAGTGGCTTCCAGGGGGACGGGGCCAATGAGCAGTTCTTC
once	TRBV19	-	TRBJ2-4	11	CATSPGSIQYF	TGTGCCACCTCCCCTGGGAGCATTCAGTACTTC
-	TRBV30	TRBD1	TRBJ1-2	16	CAWSGYGDSPNYGYTF	TGTGCCTGGAGTGGTTATGGGGACAGCCCTAACTATGGCTACACCTTC
-	TRBV10-3	-	TRBJ2-5	16	CAISESRMMTEGAQYF	TGTGCCATCAGTGAGTCGAGAATGATGACCGAGGGGGCCCAGTACTTC
few	TRBV4-3	TRBD1	TRBJ2-7	18	CASSQVVRGTGDSYEQYF	TGCGCCAGCAGCCAAGTAGTGAGGGGGACAGGCGACTCCTACGAGCAGTACTTC
-	TRBV30	-	TRBJ1-6	13	CALSLVGGSPLHF	TGTGCCCTCTCTCTTGTGGGGGGATCACCCCTCCACTTT
-	TRBV29-1	-	TRBJ1-2	15	CSVEEGGRPDYGYTF	TGCAGCGTTGAAGAGGGGGGGCGGCCGGACTATGGCTACACCTTC
-	TRBV6-4	-	TRBJ2-1	13	CASSDSIRNEQFF	TGTGCCAGCAGTGACTCGATCCGGAATGAGCAGTTCTTC
once	TRBV7-2	-	TRBJ1-2	15	CASSLALALNYGYTF	TGTGCCAGCAGCTTAGCACTCGCCCTGAACTATGGCTACACCTTC
-	TRBV19	-	TRBJ1-1	12	CASSILADEAFF	TGTGCCAGTAGTATCTTGGCAGATGAAGCTTTCTTT
-	TRBV11-1	TRBD1	TRBJ1-1	14	CASSSGQMNTEAFF	TGTGCCAGCAGCTCGGGACAGATGAACACTGAAGCTTTCTTT
-	TRBV27	-	TRBJ2-7	15	CASSVNPDYSYEQYF	TGTGCCAGCAGCGTAAATCCGGACTATTCCTACGAGCAGTACTTC
-	TRBV4-1	-	TRBJ1-3	17	CASSQTILRGPGNTIYF	TGCGCCAGCAGCCAAACAATCCTCCGCGGGCCTGGAAACACCATATATTTT
-	TRBV28	TRBD1	TRBJ2-7	15	CASSSAGQGVYEQYF	TGTGCCAGCAGTTCGGCAGGACAGGGGGTTTACGAGCAGTACTTC
-	TRBV6-5	-	TRBJ2-3	15	CASSSNGGAIDTQYF	TGTGCCAGCAGTTCGAACGGGGGAGCTATAGATACGCAGTATTTT
few	TRBV5-1	-	TRBJ1-5	12	CASSSGNQPQHF	TGCGCCAGCAGCTCGGGCAATCAGCCCCAGCATTTT
-	TRBV6-5	-	TRBJ2-7	15	CASSYSFRESYEQYF	TGTGCCAGCAGTTACTCTTTTCGGGAGAGCTACGAGCAGTACTTC
-	TRBV2	-	TRBJ1-5	13	CASSPVAFQPQHF	TGTGCCAGCAGTCCGGTTGCTTTTCAGCCCCAGCATTTT
-	TRBV5-1	TRBD1	TRBJ1-2	15	CASQNGTGGIYGYTF	TGCGCCAGCCAAAATGGAACAGGGGGCATTTATGGCTACACCTTC